A single sample gave rise to the 19 T cell receptor beta chains below, sequenced in a study of monozygotic twins with inflammatory bowel disease. TCRdb reworked the 5' RACE reads into one entry per CDR3 protein, no DNA. The table lists over 200,000 distinct CDR3 sequences. The sequenced sample consisted of blood. These receptors came from a human donor with ulcerative colitis or Crohn's disease, or a healthy co-twin of an affected twin (not recorded which).

This chain links TRBV5-4 with TRBJ1-2. This CDR3 comprises 12 residues. Germline V CDR1 and CDR2: SGHNT, YYREEE (reference sequence). This CDR3 is CASSFGYDGYTF.

The V call is TRBV7-3, the J call TRBJ2-7; TCRdb designates TRBD2, a call that cannot be tested without DNA. Per the germline V gene, CDR1 is SGHTA and CDR2 is FQGTGA. The CDR3 runs to 14 residues. This CDR3 reads CASSLLDLRAEQYF. Looking up the rest from reference TRBV7-3 and TRBJ2-7 gives the full variable domain: GAGVSQTPSNKVTEKGKYVELRCDPISGHTALYWYRQSLGQGPEFLIYFQGTGAADDSGLPNDRFFAVRPEGSVSTLKIQRTERGDSAVYLCASSLLDLRAEQYFGPGTRLTVT.

V gene TRBV18 combines with J gene TRBJ1-1. Per the germline V gene, CDR1 is KGHSH and CDR2 is LQKENI. This CDR3 comprises 14 residues. The CDR3 region is CASSPGIANTEAFF.

The chain couples TRBV7-9 to TRBJ1-1. Germline CDR1 and CDR2: SEHNR and FQNEAQ (reference sequence). The CDR3 sequence is 14 residues long. CDR3 sequence reads: CASSSHARSPEAFF.

The rearrangement links TRBV5-1 to TRBJ2-2; without DNA, the TCRdb call of TRBD1 cannot be checked. CDR1 is SGHRS, CDR2 YFSETQ, per germline. The CDR3 covers 15 residues. The CDR3 sequence: CASSLVGHVAGELFF.

This chain uses TRBV7-2 with TRBJ1-6; the TRBD1 assignment by TCRdb is unverifiable without DNA. CDR3 length equals 13 residues. Looked up from germline, CDR1 is SGHTA and CDR2 is FQGNSA. This CDR3 reads CASSFGERAPLHF.

This chain uses TRBV12-3 or TRBV12-4 with TRBJ2-5; TCRdb outputs TRBD1, but without DNA this stays unchecked. The CDR3 has 14 amino acids. The CDR3 loop reads CASNLAGTGETQYF.

The chain employs TRBV4-1 and TRBJ1-5. The CDR3 is made up of 16 amino acids. Germline V gene sequence: CDR1 MGHRA, CDR2 YSYEKL. The CDR3 region is CASSQDIGSVNQPQHF.

The gene calls are TRBV14 and TRBJ2-1. The CDR3 has 14 residues. Germline V gives CDR1 SGHDN, CDR2 FVKESK. This chain's CDR3 is CASSHAGIYNEQFF.

This chain connects TRBV27 to TRBJ1-6. Germline-derived CDR1 and CDR2 are MNHEY and SMNVEV (reference sequence). The CDR3 has 13 amino acids. CDR3: CASTLSLDSPLHF.

The rearrangement links TRBV7-2 to TRBJ2-5; checking the TCRdb D call of TRBD2 is not possible without DNA. CDR3 length: 16 residues. CDR1 is SGHTA and CDR2 is FQGNSA in the germline V gene. The CDR3 here is CASSPETGLFQETQYF.

This chain joins TRBV6-2 or TRBV6-3 and TRBJ2-2. The CDR3 is made up of 15 amino acids. Germline V gene sequence: CDR1 MNHEY, CDR2 SVGEGT. CDR3 residues: CASSYYPGGTGELFF.

This CDR3 is CASSLGIGGRAERGYTF. This rearrangement joins TRBV5-1 to TRBJ1-2; no DNA is available, so the TRBD1 call from TCRdb remains unchecked. CDR3 size: 17 residues. Germline loops: CDR1 SGHRS, CDR2 YFSETQ.

The chain combines TRBV6-5 with TRBJ1-1; lacking DNA, the TRBD1 call made by TCRdb goes unchecked. The CDR3 sequence is 12 residues long. Germline values: CDR1 MNHEY, CDR2 SVGAGI. The CDR3 reads CASRATTGRAFF.

The chain uses TRBV7-3 and TRBJ2-1; the TRBD2 assignment by TCRdb is unverifiable without DNA. CDR1 SGHTA and CDR2 FQGTGA come from the germline V gene. CDR3 length: 14 residues. The CDR3 loop is CASSLGTSGNEQFF.

The rearrangement uses TRBV2 and TRBJ1-4; with no DNA, the TCRdb D assignment of TRBD1 cannot be verified. The germline V gene encodes CDR1 SNHLY and CDR2 FYNNEI. The CDR3 loop spans 13 amino acids. The CDR3 spells CATHGQGNEKLFF.

The chain combines TRBV20-1 with TRBJ2-7; TCRdb returns TRBD2, unconfirmable since there is no DNA. Germline loops: CDR1 DFQATT, CDR2 SNEGSKA (reference sequence). The CDR3 extends over 12 amino acids. CDR3 loop: CSARLRVYEQYF.

The J gene is TRBJ2-3, the V gene TRBV30. Germline lookup yields CDR1 GTSNPN and CDR2 SVGIG (reference sequence). The CDR3 sequence is 14 residues long. The CDR3: CAWSDGVGSDTQYF.

The CDR3: CASSFHDTGGFNTGELFF. The chain employs TRBV19 and TRBJ2-2; TCRdb's D call, TRBD1, is unchecked because there is no DNA. Germline-derived CDR1 and CDR2 are LNHDA and SQIVND (reference sequence). This CDR3 comprises 18 residues.